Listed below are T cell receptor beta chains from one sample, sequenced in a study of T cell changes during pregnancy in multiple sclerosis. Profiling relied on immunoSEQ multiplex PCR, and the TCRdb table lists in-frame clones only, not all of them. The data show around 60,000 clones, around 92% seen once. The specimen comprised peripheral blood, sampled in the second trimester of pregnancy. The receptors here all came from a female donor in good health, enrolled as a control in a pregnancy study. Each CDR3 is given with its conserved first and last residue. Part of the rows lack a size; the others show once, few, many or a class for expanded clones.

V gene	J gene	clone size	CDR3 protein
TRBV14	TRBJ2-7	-	CASSLRQTSGTSYEQYF
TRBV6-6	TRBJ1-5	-	CASRDQGYQPQHF
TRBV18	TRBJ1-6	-	CASSPVTGQRNSPLHF
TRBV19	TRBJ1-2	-	CASSMMDSNYGYTF
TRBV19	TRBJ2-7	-	CASSMGPEAGVQEEQYF
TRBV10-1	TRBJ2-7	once	CASSEGAYEQYF
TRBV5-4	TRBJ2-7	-	CASESGTSYEQYF
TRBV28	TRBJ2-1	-	CAIRTSGRLALGNEQFF
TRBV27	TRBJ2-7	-	CASSPTGPDYEQYF
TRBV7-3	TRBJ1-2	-	CASSLGGTGDNYGYTF
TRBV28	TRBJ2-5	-	CASSSPDREETQYF
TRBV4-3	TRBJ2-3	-	CASSQERPDTQYF
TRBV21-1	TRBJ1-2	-	CASNLYPGTSGYTF
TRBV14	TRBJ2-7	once	CASSRNVRGGEYF
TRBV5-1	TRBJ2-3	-	CASGHRGQDTDTQYF
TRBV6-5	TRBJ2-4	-	CASGSRGGIQYF
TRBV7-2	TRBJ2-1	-	CASSPGTTLSLYNEQFF
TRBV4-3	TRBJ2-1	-	CASSQDLLGGGSYNEQFF
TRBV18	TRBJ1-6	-	CASSPRDRISPLHF
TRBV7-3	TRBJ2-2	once	CASSLTRDSGELFF
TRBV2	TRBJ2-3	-	CASRATGLDTQYF
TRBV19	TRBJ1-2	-	CANGGMRGRGYTF
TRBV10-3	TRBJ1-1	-	CAISEEVGATEAFF
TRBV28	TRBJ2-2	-	CASSAADRATGELFF
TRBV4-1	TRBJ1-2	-	CASRTPGTGGPYGYTF
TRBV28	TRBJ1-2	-	CASSLQQVGYGYTF
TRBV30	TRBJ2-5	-	CAWSAAGGLGETQYF
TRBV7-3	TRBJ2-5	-	CASSLAGTQETQYF
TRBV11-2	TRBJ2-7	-	CASSLGTGGKSSYEQYF
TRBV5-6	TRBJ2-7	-	CASSGRSSYEQYF
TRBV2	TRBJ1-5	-	CASSVWAGGQPQHF
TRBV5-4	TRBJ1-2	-	CASSSDRVRGYTF
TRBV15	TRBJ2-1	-	CATSRDGGASYNEQFF
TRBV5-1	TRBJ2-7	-	CASSLGAISYEQYF
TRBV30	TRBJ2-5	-	CAWSVLPGETQYF
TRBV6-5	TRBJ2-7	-	CASSSRTGTYEQYF
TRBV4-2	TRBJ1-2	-	CASSQVTTGTNYGYTF
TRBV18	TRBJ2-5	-	CASSPGTDQETQYF
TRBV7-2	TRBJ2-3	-	CASSLAGGGLLGTQYF
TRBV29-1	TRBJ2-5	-	CSVSGKETQYF
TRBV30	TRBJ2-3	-	CAWSVSPSGRALTDTQYF
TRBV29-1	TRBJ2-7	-	CSASTVSEQYF
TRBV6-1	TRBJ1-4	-	CASRAGEKLFF
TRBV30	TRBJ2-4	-	CAWRKTGAKNIQYF